One sample yielded the 18 T cell receptor beta chains listed below, sequenced in a study of cytomegalovirus exposure and HLA in healthy donors. PCR used 60 Vbeta primers and 13 Jbeta primers. Clones were sequenced by immunoSEQ multiplex PCR, and TCRdb holds only the in-frame ones, with some missing. The table lists 85,000 to 100,000 clones, around 86% of them singletons. The sample taken for sequencing was PBMCs. These TCRs come from a man aged 25-40 years in good health and CMV-seropositive.

The chain couples TRBV29-1 to TRBJ2-2; D not certain. Germline loops: CDR1 SQVTM, CDR2 ANQGSEA. The CDR3 consists of 14 residues. V was clipped by 3 bases and J by 5 bases, with 13 bases between them. CDR3 nucleotides: TGCAGCGTTGATGAGGATGGTTGGACCGGGGAGCTGTTTTTT. Protein: CSVDEDGWTGELFF.

This chain uses TRBV6-4 with TRBJ1-1; D might be TRBD1 (6 bases). The CDR3 is 13 residues long. The V end was cut by 4 bases, the J end by 5 bases, with 11 bases between. Germline CDR1 is MRHNA and CDR2 is SNTAGT. CDR3 sequence reads: CASSVSTGTEAFF. CDR3 nucleotides: TGTGCCAGCAGTGTTTCGACAGGTACTGAAGCTTTCTTT.

The rearrangement uses TRBV15 and TRBJ1-1, with a tentative D call TRBD1 (5 bases). CDR1 is LNHNV and CDR2 is YYDKDF in the germline V gene (reference sequence). V was shortened by 1 base and J by 3 bases, with 12 bases between the two germline ends. This CDR3 has 15 residues. The CDR3 loop is CATSRGGWGDTEAFF. The CDR3 DNA follows: TGTGCCACCAGCAGAGGGGGGTGGGGGGACACTGAAGCTTTCTTT.

CDR3: CASRHISTEAFF. The CDR3 nucleotides are TGTGCCAGCAGACACATCTCCACTGAAGCTTTCTTT. This rearrangement joins TRBV27 to TRBJ1-1; no reliable D call. Trimming took off 6 bases at V and 4 bases at J, with 9 bases between the two ends. Looked up from germline, CDR1 is MNHEY and CDR2 is SMNVEV (reference sequence). The CDR3 runs 12 residues.

The chain is built from TRBV13 and TRBJ1-3, with unresolved D. The CDR3 runs to 16 residues. Trimming left V 2 bases short and J 1 base short, with 12 bases between. CDR1 is PRHDT, CDR2 FYEKMQ, per germline (reference sequence). CDR3 nucleotide sequence: TGTGCCAGCAGCTTACCACGGAGAGGGTCTGGAAACACCATATATTTT. Its translation: CASSLPRRGSGNTIYF.

The V and J genes are TRBV7-3 and TRBJ2-1, with 7 bases lining up with TRBD1. This CDR3 has 13 amino acids. Germline CDR1 SGHTA, CDR2 FQGTGA. Unmatched junction bases numbered 1, after V lost 2 bases and J lost 6 bases. CDR3 coding DNA: TGTGCCAGCAGCTTATCAGGGGGCAATGAGCAGTTCTTC. It codes for CASSLSGGNEQFF. The entire variable domain, with the rest obtained from reference TRBV7-3 and TRBJ2-1, is as follows: GAGVSQTPSNKVTEKGKYVELRCDPISGHTALYWYRQSLGQGPEFLIYFQGTGAADDSGLPNDRFFAVRPEGSVSTLKIQRTERGDSAVYLCASSLSGGNEQFFGPGTRLTVL.

The gene calls are TRBV11-2 and TRBJ1-1; D not resolved. The CDR3 extends over 13 amino acids. Germline CDR1 SGHAT, CDR2 FQNNGV. Trimming removed 5 bases at V and 4 bases at J, with 11 bases between. CDR3 residues: CASSLGVTTEAFF. CDR3 nucleotides: TGTGCCAGCAGCCTCGGAGTAACCACTGAAGCTTTCTTT. Looking up the rest from reference TRBV11-2 and TRBJ1-1 gives the full variable domain: EAGVAQSPRYKIIEKRQSVAFWCNPISGHATLYWYQQILGQGPKLLIQFQNNGVVDDSQLPKDRFSAERLKGVDSTLKIQPAKLEDSAVYLCASSLGVTTEAFFGQGTRLTVV.

The chain carries TRBV19 and TRBJ1-1; a possible D gene is TRBD1 (5 bases). The CDR3 has 13 residues. Trimming took 7 bases from V and 3 from J, leaving 12 bases between them. Germline V gene data show CDR1 as LNHDA and CDR2 as SQIVND (reference sequence). The DNA of the CDR3 is TGTGCCAGTACATCATGGGGGGACACTGAAGCTTTCTTT. Protein: CASTSWGDTEAFF.

V usage is TRBV5-1 and J usage is TRBJ2-1; unclear D gene. Trimming shortened V by 0 bases and J by 6 bases, and 10 bases separated the two germline ends. The CDR3 consists of 14 residues. CDR1 is SGHRS and CDR2 is YFSETQ in the germline V gene. CDR3 sequence reads: CASSLVSSGNEQFF. The DNA of the CDR3 is TGCGCCAGCAGCTTGGTATCATCCGGCAATGAGCAGTTCTTC.

The chain joins TRBV27 to TRBJ1-5; the D is unclear. Trimming removed 1 base at V and 4 bases at J, with 5 bases between. The CDR3 length is 13 residues. Germline V gene data show CDR1 as MNHEY and CDR2 as SMNVEV (reference sequence). CDR3 protein: CASSLYRNQPQHF. For the CDR3, the DNA is TGTGCCAGCAGTTTATATAGAAATCAGCCCCAGCATTTT.

The V call is TRBV11-2, the J call TRBJ2-3; 10 nucleotides match TRBD2. The CDR3 covers 15 residues. CDR1 and CDR2 from the germline V gene are SGHAT and FQNNGV. Trimming at V came to 1 base and at J to 5 bases, leaving 3 bases not matched to a gene. The CDR3 is CASSLGLAGVDTQYF. CDR3 coding DNA: TGTGCCAGCAGCTTAGGGCTAGCGGGAGTAGATACGCAGTATTTT.

This clone was observed a handful of times. The chain carries TRBV29-1 and TRBJ2-3; D possibly corresponds to TRBD2 (6 bases). Trimming cost V 1 base and J 5 bases, with 13 bases left between them. The CDR3 contains 14 residues. Germline V gene sequence: CDR1 SQVTM, CDR2 ANQGSEA. The CDR3 DNA sequence: TGCAGCGTTGAAGCGGATGGGGGGAGAGATACGCAGTATTTT. Translated: CSVEADGGRDTQYF.

The sample holds a few counts of this clone. The chain couples TRBV6-5 to TRBJ2-5; 7 bases are shared with TRBD2. The CDR3 runs to 14 residues. Germline trimming cut 6 bases from V and 1 base from J; bases unmatched to any gene: 5. CDR1 is MNHEY, CDR2 SVGAGI, per germline. The CDR3 reads CASSRAGSQETQYF. In DNA form, the CDR3 reads TGTGCCAGCAGCCGAGCGGGATCCCAAGAGACCCAGTACTTC.

V usage is TRBV7-9 and J usage is TRBJ1-6; D perhaps matches TRBD1 (5 bases). Germline assignment: CDR1 SEHNR and CDR2 FQNEAQ (reference sequence). V lost 6 bases and J 7 bases, leaving 10 bases between the germline ends. The length of the CDR3 is 13 residues. This CDR3 is CASSRQFNSPLHF. CDR3 in DNA: TGTGCCAGCAGTAGACAGTTCAATTCACCCCTCCACTTT. Full variable domain (outside the CDR3, taken from reference TRBV7-9 and TRBJ1-6): DTGVSQNPRHKITKRGQNVTFRCDPISEHNRLYWYRQTLGQGPEFLTYFQNEAQLEKSRLLSDRFSAERPKGSFSTLEIQRTEQGDSAMYLCASSRQFNSPLHFGNGTRLTVT.

This rearrangement joins TRBV19 to TRBJ1-4; no firm D call. Trimming took off 4 bases at V and 8 bases at J, with 14 bases between the two ends. This CDR3 has 14 residues. Germline V lookup: CDR1 LNHDA, CDR2 SQIVND (reference sequence). The CDR3 spells CASSRSGGKEKLFF. CDR3 sequence (DNA): TGTGCCAGTAGTAGATCGGGAGGCAAGGAAAAACTGTTTTTT.

The rearrangement links TRBV30 to TRBJ2-2, with D maybe TRBD2 (5 bases). This CDR3 contains 13 residues. Germline V gene sequence: CDR1 GTSNPN, CDR2 SVGIG (reference sequence). With 7 bases removed from V and 7 bases from J, the gap between germline ends came to 16 bases. CDR3 region: CASSDWVGGELFF. For the CDR3, the DNA is TGTGCCTCCTCGGACTGGGTCGGCGGGGAGCTGTTTTTT.

V is TRBV9 and J is TRBJ2-1; 9 bases map to TRBD1. Germline loops: CDR1 SGDLS, CDR2 YYNGEE. This CDR3 comprises 15 residues. V lost 6 bases and J lost 0; bases outside the gene matches: 4. As DNA, the CDR3 is TGTGCCAGCACCTCGACAGGGGGCTCCTACAATGAGCAGTTCTTC. This translates into CASTSTGGSYNEQFF.

The DNA for the CDR3 is TGCGCCAGCAGCCAAGATTCCCGGACAGGCTTTTACACCGGGGAGCTGTTTTTT. Translating gives CASSQDSRTGFYTGELFF. This chain connects TRBV4-1 to TRBJ2-2; TRBD1 agrees at 7 bases. Unmatched junction bases numbered 10, after V lost 0 bases and J lost 3 bases. There are 18 residues in the CDR3. From germline, CDR1 is MGHRA and CDR2 YSYEKL.